This T cell receptor beta chain was captured by sequencing in a study of neurological immune-mediated disorders. CDR3 size: 13 residues. The ends lost 3 bases at V and 0 bases at J; junction bases unmatched: 1. From germline, CDR1 is DFQATT and CDR2 SNEGSKA (reference sequence). This clonotype came up many times. TCRdb analysed the 5' RACE reads with MiXCR anew, one entry per CDR3 protein. The data contain around 100,000 distinct CDR3 sequences, 10% to 12% of them seen just once; the ten biggest clones take up about 3.1%. Time point indicated: longitudinal time-point 3. The unsorted libraries were made from 2 million PBMCs kept at -80 C.

The receptor was derived from a female donor with HTLV-1-associated myelopathy (HAM/TSP). This rearrangement joins TRBV20-1 to TRBJ2-5; 7 bases fit TRBD2. The sample taken for sequencing was PBMCs. The CDR3 region has the DNA TGCAGTGCTAGGAGCGGGGACCAAGAGACCCAGTACTTC. Its translation: CSARSGDQETQYF.